This passage covers 2 T cell receptor beta chains from one sample sequenced in a study of cytomegalovirus exposure and HLA in healthy donors. Assay: immunoSEQ multiplex PCR; the TCRdb copy retains only in-frame clones and omits some. The sample contains over 110,000 clones, 84% of which appear only once. Material for sequencing was PBMCs. The receptors derive from a woman aged 30 to 39 in good health and CMV-seronegative.

V usage is TRBV27 and J usage is TRBJ1-2; 7 nucleotides align to TRBD1. V was pared by 6 bases and J by 2 bases, with 6 bases of the junction left unmatched. Germline V gives CDR1 MNHEY, CDR2 SMNVEV (reference sequence). The CDR3 has 14 residues. CDR3 nucleotides: TGTGCCAGCAGCGAGACAGGGTTAAACTATGGCTACACCTTC. It codes for CASSETGLNYGYTF.

J is TRBJ2-5 and V is TRBV5-1; tentatively, D is TRBD1 (6 bases). Deletions cut 1 base from V and 4 bases from J, with 17 bases between. Germline V gene data show CDR1 as SGHRS and CDR2 as YFSETQ. The CDR3 runs 16 residues. The CDR3 DNA reads as TGCGCCAGCAGCTTGTCCCATTTACAGGGATCAGAGACCCAGTACTTC. Translated, it gives CASSLSHLQGSETQYF.